This TCR beta chain was identified in a study of blood T cell repertoires in COVID-19. Background on the study: Samples taken during acute and convalescent COVID-19 were collected in the United States, Italy and Spain. Sources were T cells, B-cell-depleted T cells, or PBMCs; the material itself was cDNA or gDNA.

Trimming shortened V by 4 bases and J by 5 bases, and 15 bases separated the two germline ends. CDR3 size: 15 residues. In germline, CDR1 is SGHVS, CDR2 FQNEAQ. Assay: immunoSEQ multiplex PCR; the TCRdb copy retains only in-frame clones and omits some. This table holds more than 120,000 clones, approximately 87% found once. This TCR was recovered from a woman between 50 and 59 years old with active or convalescent COVID-19. This chain uses TRBV7-8 with TRBJ2-1; D possibly corresponds to TRBD2 (8 bases). Sequencing was performed on peripheral blood. The CDR3 region is CASSSREGAHNEQFF. The DNA of the CDR3 is TGTGCCAGCAGCTCCCGGGAGGGGGCCCACAATGAGCAGTTCTTC.